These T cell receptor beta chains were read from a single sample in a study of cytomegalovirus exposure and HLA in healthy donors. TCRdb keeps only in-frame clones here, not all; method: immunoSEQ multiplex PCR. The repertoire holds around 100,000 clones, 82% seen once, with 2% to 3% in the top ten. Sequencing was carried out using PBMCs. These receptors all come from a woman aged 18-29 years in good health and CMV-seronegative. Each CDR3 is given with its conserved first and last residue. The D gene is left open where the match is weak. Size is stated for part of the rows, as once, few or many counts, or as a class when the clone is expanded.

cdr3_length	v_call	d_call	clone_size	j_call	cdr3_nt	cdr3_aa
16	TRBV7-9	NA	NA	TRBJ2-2	TGTGCCAGCAGCCCTAGAGGGAGGGGGAATCCCGGGGAGCTGTTTTTT	CASSPRGRGNPGELFF
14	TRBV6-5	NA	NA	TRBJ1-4	TGTGCCAGCAGTTACTCGGAGGCGGGTGAAAAACTGTTTTTT	CASSYSEAGEKLFF
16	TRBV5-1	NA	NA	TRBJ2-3	TGCGCCAGCAGCTTGGAAGGACAGCCTAGCACAGATACGCAGTATTTT	CASSLEGQPSTDTQYF
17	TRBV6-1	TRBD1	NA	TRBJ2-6	TGTGCCAGCAGTGTAGGGACAGCCAACTCTGGGGCCAACGTCCTGACTTTC	CASSVGTANSGANVLTF
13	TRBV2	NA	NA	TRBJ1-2	TGTGCCAGCAGACTCAGGGGAATCGATGGCTACACCTTC	CASRLRGIDGYTF
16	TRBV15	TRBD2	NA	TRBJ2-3	TGTGCCACCAGCAGAGATACAGCGGGAGGTACAGATACGCAGTATTTT	CATSRDTAGGTDTQYF
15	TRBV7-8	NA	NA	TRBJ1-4	TGTGCCAGCAGCTTAGACTACACGGCGGGGGAAAAACTGTTTTTT	CASSLDYTAGEKLFF
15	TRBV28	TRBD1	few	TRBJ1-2	TGTGCCAGCAGTGTTCCGGGGACAGGGGTAAATGGCTACACCTTC	CASSVPGTGVNGYTF
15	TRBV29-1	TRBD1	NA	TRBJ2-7	TGCAGCGTTGAAATTAGGGGGACAGGGGGCGACGAGCAGTACTTC	CSVEIRGTGGDEQYF
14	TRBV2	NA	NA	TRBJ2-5	TGTGCCAGCAGTGAAGCGCTTGGCCCCGTGACCCAGTACTTC	CASSEALGPVTQYF